This T cell receptor beta chain appears in the sequencing data of a study of cytomegalovirus exposure and HLA in healthy donors. Study at large: Some 80 million unique TCR sequences came from HLA-typed donors in an early release.

Germline V gene lookup returns CDR1 SGHVS and CDR2 FNYEAQ. The junction had 6 bases not matched to a gene; V was cut back by 6 bases and J by 7 bases. This CDR3 is built from 15 residues. Primers: 60 Vbeta forward and 13 Jbeta reverse. Repertoires were generated with immunoSEQ multiplex PCR, while TCRdb's copy carries only in-frame clones and drops some. The table has some 100,000 clones, 81% seen once. The V and J genes are TRBV7-6 and TRBJ2-2, with 12 bases that match TRBD2. The source of this sequence is a woman aged 25 to 39 in good health and CMV-seronegative. The sequencing sample was made of PBMCs. The CDR3 DNA reads as TGTGCCAGCAGTTCCGGGACTAGCGGGCGCGGGGAGCTGTTTTTT. Translated, it gives CASSSGTSGRGELFF.